Listed below are T cell receptor beta chains from one sample, sequenced in a study of graft-versus-host responses after intestinal transplantation. Generated by immunoSEQ multiplex PCR, the TCRdb table keeps only in-frame clones and is missing some. The table lists 95,000 to 150,000 clones, 85% to 95% of them singletons. Antigen specificity for these receptors is unknown. The starting material was unstimulated CD8+ T cells sorted from spleen or lymph node cells, obtained before intestinal transplant. The receptors were sampled from a human donor who received an intestinal transplant. The CDR3 runs from the conserved cysteine through the conserved F or W. D genes are given only for firm matches.

d_call j_call v_call cdr3_aa cdr3_nt
TRBD2 TRBJ2-1 TRBV5-1 CASSLSLGGRGYNEQFF TGCGCCAGCAGCCTCTCCCTGGGGGGGAGGGGCTACAATGAGCAGTTCTTC
. TRBJ1-3 TRBV19 CASSGKYSGNTIYF TGTGCCAGTAGTGGAAAGTACTCTGGAAACACCATATATTTT
. TRBJ2-7 TRBV4-1 CASSQEDNVSYEQYF TGCGCCAGCAGCCAGGAAGACAACGTGTCCTACGAGCAGTACTTC
. TRBJ1-2 TRBV4-1 CASSQDEWTVNYGYTF TGCGCCAGCAGCCAAGATGAGTGGACAGTGAACTATGGCTACACCTTC
TRBD2 TRBJ2-4 TRBV7-3 CASSLKREGPVKNIQYF TGTGCCAGCAGCTTAAAGCGGGAGGGCCCGGTCAAAAACATTCAGTACTTC
. TRBJ2-1 TRBV7-6 CASSQGESEQFF TGTGCCAGCAGCCAAGGAGAGAGTGAGCAGTTCTTC
. TRBJ1-1 TRBV28 CASSLVREAFF TGTGCCAGCAGTTTGGTCAGAGAGGCTTTCTTT
. TRBJ1-5 TRBV6-1 CASSDWQFNQPQHF TGTGCCAGCAGTGATTGGCAGTTCAATCAGCCCCAGCATTTT
TRBD1 TRBJ2-7 TRBV5-6 CASSFLGTGYEQYF TGTGCCAGCAGCTTCCTCGGGACAGGATACGAGCAGTACTTC
. TRBJ2-2 TRBV9 CASSVRGRTGELFF TGTGCCAGCAGCGTCCGGGGGCGAACCGGGGAGCTGTTTTTT
. TRBJ2-7 TRBV7-6 CASSLGESSYEQYF TGTGCCAGCAGCTTAGGAGAGAGCTCCTACGAGCAGTACTTC